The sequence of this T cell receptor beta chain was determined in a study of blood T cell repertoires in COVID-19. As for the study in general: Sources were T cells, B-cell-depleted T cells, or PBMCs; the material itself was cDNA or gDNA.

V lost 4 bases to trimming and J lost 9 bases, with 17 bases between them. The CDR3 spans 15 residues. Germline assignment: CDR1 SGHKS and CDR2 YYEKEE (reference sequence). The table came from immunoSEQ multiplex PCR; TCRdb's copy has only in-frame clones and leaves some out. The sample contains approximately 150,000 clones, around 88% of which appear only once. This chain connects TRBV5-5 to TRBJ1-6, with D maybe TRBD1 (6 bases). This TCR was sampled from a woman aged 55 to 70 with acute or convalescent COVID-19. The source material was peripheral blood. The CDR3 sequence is CASSPRQGSPSPLHF. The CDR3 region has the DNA TGTGCCAGCAGCCCTCGTCAGGGGTCCCCTTCACCCCTCCACTTT.